The sequence of this T cell receptor (beta chain) was determined in a study of shared clonotypes between healthy human individuals. Points from the study as a whole: Compared with memory subsets, naive subsets generally had larger estimated richness. Depth was large, yet rarefaction showed that sorted-subset sequencing was incomplete.

This CDR3 has 14 amino acids. The germline V gene has CDR1 MDHEN and CDR2 SYDVKM. V gave up 3 bases and J gave up 6 bases, with 14 bases separating them. As to this clone: Antigen: not known.

Splitting of each subset's genomic DNA was done evenly across several immunoSEQ plates. Using roughly 180 ng DNA, about 29,000 T cell genomes, the sorted-subset replicate PCRs were run. Profiled with immunoSEQ multiplex PCR; TCRdb holds only in-frame clones, not every one. The data hold 950,000 to 1,200,000 clones, with 77% observed a single time. The sequenced sample consisted of memory CD4+ T cells from PBMCs. Regarding subset: CD45RA-negative fraction. The source of this sequence is a young man in good health. Some clones in this sample may be carry-over from other donors' samples. The chain couples TRBV28 to TRBJ1-2; weak D call: TRBD1 (5 bases). The CDR3 nucleotides are TGTGCCAGCAGTTTGCCCGGGACGCCGAATGGCTACACCTTC. The encoded protein is CASSLPGTPNGYTF.